This TCR beta chain was obtained from a study of blood T cells in healthy people across ages. General study findings and limits: The fall in TCR beta diversity per million T cells was roughly linear with age. Greater diversity and more naive CD4+ cells were seen in long-lived donors than in aged donors.

The study isolated at least 6.5 million PBMCs from each sample. The table lists this clonotype with a few counts. The antigen is not known. This CDR3 comprises 15 residues. CDR1 is MGHRA and CDR2 is YSYEKL in the germline V gene. Together with a sample-barcoded 5' primer, a J-beta primer mix was included in a second PCR lasting about 6 to 11 cycles. Tags on each cDNA molecule came from a template-switch adaptor with 12 random nucleotides. From the 5' RACE reads, TCRdb called clonotypes with MiXCR, one entry per CDR3 protein. The sample contains about 1,000,000 distinct CDR3 sequences, more than 40% of which appear only once.

The receptor's source is a woman aged 55-70 years in good health. V is TRBV4-1 and J is TRBJ2-5; TRBD2 is a possible D gene (6 bases). The end of the DNA fits TRBJ2-7 better, so the J call may be wrong. Sequencing was carried out using blood. The DNA of the CDR3 is TGCGCCAGCAGCCAAACCCCAGGCGGGGATGGCGAGCAGTACTTC. This translates into CASSQTPGGDGEQYF.